The rows below give T cell receptor beta chains drawn from one sample of a study of T cells after posttransplantation cyclophosphamide. The repertoire was sequenced with immunoSEQ multiplex PCR; TCRdb's copy has only in-frame clones and lacks some. The sample consists of about 21,000 clones, about 85% of them appearing once. The specimen comprised PBMCs, sampled after allogeneic stem cell transplant with posttransplant cyclophosphamide. The receptors were gathered from a female patient aged 40-49 years who received an allogeneic stem cell transplant from a related donor, was CMV-positive, and had no GVHD. Among the T cells, some may be from the graft donor. The CDR3 runs from the conserved cysteine through the conserved F or W. D genes are given only for firm matches. Part of the rows lack a size; the others show once, few, many or a class for expanded clones.

TRBD2	few	TRBV4-2	TRBJ2-1	TGTGCCAGCAGCCAAGTGACCCACGGTGGGACTAGCGGAAATAATGAGCAGTTCTTC	CASSQVTHGGTSGNNEQFF
-	-	TRBV21-1	TRBJ2-3	TGTGCCAGCAGCGAGGACGGGACTTCCACAGATACGCAGTATTTT	CASSEDGTSTDTQYF
TRBD1	-	TRBV6-5	TRBJ2-7	TGTGCCAGCAGGTTCACGGGACAGGGGACCTACGAGCAGTACTTC	CASRFTGQGTYEQYF
TRBD1	-	TRBV28	TRBJ2-1	TGTGCCAGCAGTTCGCGACAGGGAAGGCAGTTCTTC	CASSSRQGRQFF
TRBD2	-	TRBV7-8	TRBJ2-1	TGTGCCAGCAGCTTAGTTACGGGAGGACAATACAATGAGCAGTTCTTC	CASSLVTGGQYNEQFF
TRBD2	-	TRBV6-5	TRBJ2-7	TGTGCCAGCGGATTTCGGGGGGGTAACTACGAGCAGTACTTC	CASGFRGGNYEQYF
TRBD1	-	TRBV6-1	TRBJ1-1	TGTGCCAGCAGGGACAGGGAGGGGAACACTGAAGCTTTCTTT	CASRDREGNTEAFF
-	-	TRBV19	TRBJ2-7	TGTGCCAGTAGTACCGTCACTAGCTCCTACGAGCAGTACTTC	CASSTVTSSYEQYF
-	-	TRBV19	TRBJ2-3	TGTGCCAGTAGTATAGGAGGAACAGATACGCAGTATTTT	CASSIGGTDTQYF
-	-	TRBV27	TRBJ2-5	TGTGCCAGCGGCAGGAATCCGGGACAACGAGAGACCCAGTACTTC	CASGRNPGQRETQYF
TRBD2	-	TRBV11-3	TRBJ2-1	TGTGCCAGCAGCTTAGTGGCGGGAGGGGGTAATGAGCAGTTCTTC	CASSLVAGGGNEQFF
-	-	TRBV10-3	TRBJ1-1	TGTGCCTCACAGAAACATGCTCTCATGAACACTGAAGCTTTCTTT	CASQKHALMNTEAFF
-	once	TRBV5-1	TRBJ2-3	TGCGCCAGCAGCTTGGGGCAGGGATTTGATACGCAGTATTTT	CASSLGQGFDTQYF
TRBD2	-	TRBV7-2	TRBJ2-1	TGTGCCAGCAGCTTCTGGATAACCGGGGCGGGCGGGAGTAGAAATGAGCAGTTCTTC	CASSFWITGAGGSRNEQFF
TRBD1	few	TRBV6-5	TRBJ1-6	TGTGCCACCAAACAGGGGGGGAATTCACCCCTCCACTTT	CATKQGGNSPLHF
-	-	TRBV9	TRBJ2-2	TGTGCCAGCAGCGTAGCCGTGGGGCGCACCGGGGAGCTGTTTTTT	CASSVAVGRTGELFF
-	-	TRBV4-3	TRBJ2-2	TGCGCCAGCAGCCAAGATAAACGCAGGGGAAACACCGGGGAGCTGTTTTTT	CASSQDKRRGNTGELFF
-	once	TRBV4-1	TRBJ2-1	TGCGCCAGCAGCCAAGATGGTATTCCGGGGAGCGGGTACAATGAGCAGTTCTTC	CASSQDGIPGSGYNEQFF
TRBD2	-	TRBV6-6	TRBJ2-1	TGTGCCAGCAGTTTAGCGGGACCAACCCATGAGCAGTTCTTC	CASSLAGPTHEQFF
TRBD1	-	TRBV10-1	TRBJ2-3	TGCGCCAGCAGTGACCTGGGACAGGGGGCCACTAACCCCGATACGCAGTATTTT	CASSDLGQGATNPDTQYF